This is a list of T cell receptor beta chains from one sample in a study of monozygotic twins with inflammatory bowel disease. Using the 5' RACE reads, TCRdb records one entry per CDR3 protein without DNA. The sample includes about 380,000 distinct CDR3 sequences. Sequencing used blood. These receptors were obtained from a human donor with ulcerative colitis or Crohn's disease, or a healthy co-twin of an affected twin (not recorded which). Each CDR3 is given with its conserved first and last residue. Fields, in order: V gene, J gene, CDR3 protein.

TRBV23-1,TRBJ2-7,CASPRGGKAPSKQYF
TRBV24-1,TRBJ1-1,CATSDRTGGGTEAFF
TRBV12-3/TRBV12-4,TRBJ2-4,CASTGDRAENIQNF
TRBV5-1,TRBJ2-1,CASSLVGSVYNEQFF
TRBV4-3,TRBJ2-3,CASSQARAEYFQDTQYF
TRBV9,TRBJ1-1,CASSVRYTGAAFF
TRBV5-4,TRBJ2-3,CASRGGFADTQYF
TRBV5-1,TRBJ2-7,CASRPLAGGPYEQYF
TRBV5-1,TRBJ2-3,CASSLRGGSTDTQYF
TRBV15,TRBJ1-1,CATSRSGSYTEAFF
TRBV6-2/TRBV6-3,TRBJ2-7,CASSWRLDGHEQYF
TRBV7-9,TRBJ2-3,CASSPRLRGQGDTQYF
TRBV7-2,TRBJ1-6,CASSLDQGTPLHF
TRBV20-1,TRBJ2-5,CSAREDRQETQYF
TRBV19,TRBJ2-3,CASRGTSGTWAQYF
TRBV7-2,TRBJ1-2,CASSLSHQGRSYTF
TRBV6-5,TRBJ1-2,CASRTRAYGYTF
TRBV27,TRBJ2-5,CASSLSRQLQETQYF
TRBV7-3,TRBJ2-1,CASSLTGELRHEQFF
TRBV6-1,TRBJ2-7,CASSIRDRSYEKYF
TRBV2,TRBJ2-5,CASSAQGEETQYF
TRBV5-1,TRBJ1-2,CASSLALGTAYGYTF
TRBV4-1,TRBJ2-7,CASSQGQGATSYEQYF
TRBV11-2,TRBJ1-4,CASSITEPNEKLFF
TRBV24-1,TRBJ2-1,CATSDRPHLAGVYNEQFF
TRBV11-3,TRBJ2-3,CASSPGQGADTQYF
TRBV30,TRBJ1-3,CAWSGQVTGNTIYF
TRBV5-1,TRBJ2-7,CASSLEGNPYEQYF
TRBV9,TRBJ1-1,CASSVDQGADTEAFF
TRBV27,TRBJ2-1,CASSLPGASGYNEQFF
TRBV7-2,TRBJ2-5,CASSYRPMVGEETQYF
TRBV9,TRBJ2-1,CASSVARGGYNEQFF
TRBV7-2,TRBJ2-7,CASSFSPGQGMDEQYF
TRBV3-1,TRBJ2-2,CASSQLGTGELFF
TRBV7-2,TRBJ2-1,CASSLAVRNNEQFF
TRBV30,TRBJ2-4,CAWSAGTSDIQYF
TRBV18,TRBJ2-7,CASSPLSDYSSYEQYF
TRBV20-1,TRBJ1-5,CSAKLRHNQPQHF
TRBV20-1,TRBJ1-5,CSARAGYENQPQHF
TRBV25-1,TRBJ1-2,CASRPYREGGGYTF
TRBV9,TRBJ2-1,CASSVVGYRDNEQFF
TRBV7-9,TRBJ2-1,CASSPRTVEYNEQFF
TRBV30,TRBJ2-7,CAWSVGTGGYEQYF
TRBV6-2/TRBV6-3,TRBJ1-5,CASSYPGQRGQPQHF
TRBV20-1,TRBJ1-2,CSAIAPDRGFGYTF
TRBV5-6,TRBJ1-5,CASSLGTQSNQPQHF
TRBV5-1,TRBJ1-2,CASSFGTAANYGYTF
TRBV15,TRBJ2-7,CATSRVLRASPSYEQYF
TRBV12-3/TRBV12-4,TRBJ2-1,CASTQVGTNEQFF
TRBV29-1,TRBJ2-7,CSVGPGQGYEQYF
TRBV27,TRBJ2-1,CASSITGTHEQFF
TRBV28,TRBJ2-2,CASSPPTSGGATGELFF
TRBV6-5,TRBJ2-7,CASSYFRDRGYEQYF
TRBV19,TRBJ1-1,CASMRWDRGKGDTEAFF
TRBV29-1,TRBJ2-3,CSIQGTGGGTDTQYF